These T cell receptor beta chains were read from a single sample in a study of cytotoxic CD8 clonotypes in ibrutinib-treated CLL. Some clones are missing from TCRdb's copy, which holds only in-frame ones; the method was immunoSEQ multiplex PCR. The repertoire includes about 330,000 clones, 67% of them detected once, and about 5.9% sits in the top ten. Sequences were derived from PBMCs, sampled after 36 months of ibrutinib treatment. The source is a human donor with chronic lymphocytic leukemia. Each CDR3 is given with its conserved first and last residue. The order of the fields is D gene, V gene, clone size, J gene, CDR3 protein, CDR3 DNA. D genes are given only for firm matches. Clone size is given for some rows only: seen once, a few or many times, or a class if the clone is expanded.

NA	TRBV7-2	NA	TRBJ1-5	CASSLVSGQPQHF	TGTGCCAGCAGCTTAGTTTCTGGTCAGCCCCAGCATTTT
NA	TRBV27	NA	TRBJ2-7	CASTPRPGHEQYF	TGTGCCAGCACCCCGCGACCAGGGCACGAGCAGTACTTC
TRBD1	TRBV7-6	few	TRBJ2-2	CASSAGGTGGAAGELFF	TGTGCCAGCAGCGCGGGAGGGACAGGGGGCGCCGCCGGGGAGCTGTTTTTT
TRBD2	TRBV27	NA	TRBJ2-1	CASSLSWREGPYNEQFF	TGTGCCAGCAGTTTATCTTGGCGGGAGGGCCCGTACAATGAGCAGTTCTTC
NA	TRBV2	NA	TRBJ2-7	CASRQLWGAAYEQYF	TGTGCCAGCAGACAACTCTGGGGCGCAGCCTACGAGCAGTACTTC
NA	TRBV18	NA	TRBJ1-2	CASSPKQAPGYTF	TGTGCCAGCTCACCAAAACAGGCCCCTGGCTACACCTTC
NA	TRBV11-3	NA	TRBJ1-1	CASSQGAGHTEAFF	TGTGCCAGCAGTCAGGGCGCAGGGCACACTGAAGCTTTCTTT
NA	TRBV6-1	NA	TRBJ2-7	CASSEAANSYEQYF	TGTGCCAGCAGTGAAGCGGCAAACTCCTACGAGCAGTACTTC
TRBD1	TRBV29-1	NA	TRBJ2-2	CSVRQGWRAGELFF	TGCAGCGTTCGACAGGGGTGGAGGGCCGGGGAGCTGTTTTTT
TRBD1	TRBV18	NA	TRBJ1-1	CASSPRQGDTEAFF	TGTGCCAGCTCACCAAGGCAGGGGGACACTGAAGCTTTCTTT
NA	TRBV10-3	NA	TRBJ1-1	CAISEGDTEAFF	TGTGCCATCAGCGAGGGTGACACTGAAGCTTTCTTT
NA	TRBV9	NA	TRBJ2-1	CASSVGQTSGNEQFF	TGTGCCAGCAGCGTAGGACAGACATCGGGGAATGAGCAGTTCTTC
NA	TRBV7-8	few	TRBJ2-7	CASSILSTSYEQYF	TGTGCCAGCAGCATCCTATCGACCTCCTACGAGCAGTACTTC
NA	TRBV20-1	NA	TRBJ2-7	CSASEGPEQYF	TGCAGTGCTAGCGAAGGCCCCGAGCAGTACTTC
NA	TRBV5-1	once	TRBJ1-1	CASSLVAGLGTEAFF	TGCGCCAGCAGCTTGGTGGCAGGTCTCGGCACTGAAGCTTTCTTT
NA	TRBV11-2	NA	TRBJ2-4	CASSSTEGLAKNIQYF	TGTGCCAGCAGCTCCACCGAGGGGCTAGCCAAAAACATTCAGTACTTC
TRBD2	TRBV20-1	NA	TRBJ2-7	CSSGGGYEQYF	TGCAGTTCGGGGGGAGGCTACGAGCAGTACTTC
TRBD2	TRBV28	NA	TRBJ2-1	CASSPSGRGYNEQFF	TGTGCCAGCAGTCCCAGCGGGAGGGGATACAATGAGCAGTTCTTC
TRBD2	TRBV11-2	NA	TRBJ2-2	CASSLPSGSTGELFF	TGTGCCAGCAGCTTACCTAGCGGCAGCACCGGGGAGCTGTTTTTT
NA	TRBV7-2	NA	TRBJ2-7	CASRLGGTEPYEQYF	TGTGCCAGCAGGTTAGGGGGGACCGAACCCTACGAGCAGTACTTC
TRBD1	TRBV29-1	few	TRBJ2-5	CSGQGEETQYF	TGCAGCGGACAGGGTGAAGAGACCCAGTACTTC
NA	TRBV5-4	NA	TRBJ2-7	CASSLSRARVEQYF	TGTGCCAGCAGCTTGAGTCGAGCTCGGGTCGAGCAGTACTTC
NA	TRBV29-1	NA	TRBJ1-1	CSVGFWPRKQQGMNTEAFF	TGCAGCGTTGGCTTTTGGCCGCGAAAACAACAGGGAATGAACACTGAAGCTTTCTTT
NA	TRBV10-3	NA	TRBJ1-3	CAIMSSVSGNTIYF	TGTGCCATCATGAGTTCGGTTTCTGGAAACACCATATATTTT
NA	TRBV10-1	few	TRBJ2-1	CASSETDRDDNEQFF	TGCGCCAGCAGTGAGACCGACAGAGACGACAATGAGCAGTTCTTC
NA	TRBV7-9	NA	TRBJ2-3	CASSFRDSLAIRDTQYF	TGTGCCAGCAGCTTCCGGGACTCCTTGGCGATCAGAGATACGCAGTATTTT
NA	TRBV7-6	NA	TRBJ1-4	CASSLGGDEKLFF	TGTGCCAGCAGCTTGGGAGGGGATGAAAAACTGTTTTTT
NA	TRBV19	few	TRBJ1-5	CASRVQGSKHQPQHF	TGTGCCAGTAGGGTGCAGGGTTCGAAGCATCAGCCCCAGCATTTT
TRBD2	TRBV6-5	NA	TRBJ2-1	CASSKTSGERGQFF	TGTGCCAGCAGTAAGACTAGCGGGGAACGGGGGCAGTTCTTC
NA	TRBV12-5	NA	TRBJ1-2	CASGPHAGISVSGYTF	TGTGCTAGTGGTCCCCATGCGGGGATTAGTGTTAGCGGCTACACCTTC
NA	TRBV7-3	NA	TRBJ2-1	CAIVGAADNEQFF	TGTGCCATAGTGGGGGCGGCCGACAATGAGCAGTTCTTC
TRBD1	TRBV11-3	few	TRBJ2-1	CASSLTGYNEQFF	TGTGCCAGCAGCTTGACAGGGTACAATGAGCAGTTCTTC
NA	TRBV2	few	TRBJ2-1	CASSEGDEQFF	TGTGCCAGCAGTGAGGGGGATGAGCAGTTCTTC
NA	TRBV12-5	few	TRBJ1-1	CASGLTGYTEAFF	TGTGCTAGTGGTTTGACAGGGTACACTGAAGCTTTCTTT
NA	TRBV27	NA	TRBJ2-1	CASSFRDFYNEQFF	TGTGCCAGCAGTTTCCGGGACTTCTACAATGAGCAGTTCTTC
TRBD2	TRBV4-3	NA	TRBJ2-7	CASSQDTPRSGSRSYEQYF	TGCGCCAGCAGCCAAGATACCCCGCGTAGCGGGAGCAGGTCCTACGAGCAGTACTTC
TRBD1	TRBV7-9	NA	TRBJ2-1	CASSRTPGQGGEQFF	TGTGCCAGCAGCCGTACACCCGGACAGGGGGGTGAACAGTTCTTC